A single T cell receptor (beta chain) is shown here with its context. Antigen: not known. This specimen belongs to a study of metastatic and nonmetastatic thyroid tumors. Broader study findings: In blood and tumor, TCR beta diversity was reportedly significantly higher in malignant thyroid tumors than in benign nodules.

Ahead of thyroid surgery, no patient had received treatment of any kind. TCRdb re-called clones via MiXCR from the PCR reads. This table has 9,000 to 9,500 clones, 29% appearing once. The CDR3 is made up of 14 amino acids. The germline V gene encodes CDR1 MDHEN and CDR2 SYDVKM. The V end lost 3 bases, the J end lost 6 bases, and 11 bases lay between the germline ends. The sequenced sample consisted of tumor tissue. The TCR sequence derives from a female donor with papillary thyroid cancer or a benign thyroid nodule (not recorded which). Some clones in this sample may be carry-over from other donors' samples. The chain joins TRBV28 to TRBJ2-2; possibly TRBD2 for D (6 bases). CDR3 residues: CASSLWEVAGELFF. CDR3 coding DNA: TGTGCCAGCAGTTTGTGGGAGGTGGCCGGGGAGCTGTTTTTT.